The source of this T cell receptor (beta chain) is a study of cytomegalovirus exposure and HLA in healthy donors. Study at large: From HLA-typed donors, an early data release held about 85 million unique TCRs.

The CDR3 covers 15 residues. Germline V gene sequence: CDR1 SGHRS, CDR2 YFSETQ. The V end lost 0 bases, the J end lost 1 base, and 11 bases lay between the germline ends. The donors gave bone marrow, and they were healthy. 60 Vbeta and 13 Jbeta primers were used in PCR. TCRdb keeps only in-frame clones here, not all; method: immunoSEQ multiplex PCR. The sample carries 110,000 or so clones, 77% recorded once. The source is a man aged 45-60 years in good health and CMV-seropositive. The source material was PBMCs. The chain couples TRBV5-1 to TRBJ2-7; D might be TRBD1 (6 bases). The CDR3 sequence is CASSLGWDTSYEQYF. The CDR3 DNA sequence: TGCGCCAGCAGCTTGGGGTGGGACACTTCCTACGAGCAGTACTTC.